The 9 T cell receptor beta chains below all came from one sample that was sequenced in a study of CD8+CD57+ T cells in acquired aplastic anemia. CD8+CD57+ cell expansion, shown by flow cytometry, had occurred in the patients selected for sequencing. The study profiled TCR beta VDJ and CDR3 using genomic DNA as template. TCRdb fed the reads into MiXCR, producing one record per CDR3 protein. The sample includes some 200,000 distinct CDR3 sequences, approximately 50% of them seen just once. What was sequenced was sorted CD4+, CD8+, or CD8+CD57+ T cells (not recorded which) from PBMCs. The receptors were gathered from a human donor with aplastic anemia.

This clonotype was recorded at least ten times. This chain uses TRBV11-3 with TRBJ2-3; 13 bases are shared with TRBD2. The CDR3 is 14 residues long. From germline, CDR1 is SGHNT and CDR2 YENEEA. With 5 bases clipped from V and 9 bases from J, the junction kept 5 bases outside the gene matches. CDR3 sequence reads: CASSPGTSGKTQYF. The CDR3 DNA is TGTGCCAGCAGCCCCGGGACTAGCGGGAAAACGCAGTATTTT.

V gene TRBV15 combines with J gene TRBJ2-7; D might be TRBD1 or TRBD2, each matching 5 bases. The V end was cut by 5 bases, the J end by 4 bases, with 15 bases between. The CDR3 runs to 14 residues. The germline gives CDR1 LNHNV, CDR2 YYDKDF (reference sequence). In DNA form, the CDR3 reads TGTGCCACCAGCGCCCTTGTGGGGGAATACGAGCAGTACTTC. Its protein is CATSALVGEYEQYF.

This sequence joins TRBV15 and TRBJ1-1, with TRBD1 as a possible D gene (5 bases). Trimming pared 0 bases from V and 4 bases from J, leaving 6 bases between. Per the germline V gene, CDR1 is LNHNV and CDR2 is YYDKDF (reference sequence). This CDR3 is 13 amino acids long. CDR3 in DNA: TGTGCCACCAGCAGAGAGGGGGGCACTGAAGCTTTCTTT. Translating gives CATSREGGTEAFF.

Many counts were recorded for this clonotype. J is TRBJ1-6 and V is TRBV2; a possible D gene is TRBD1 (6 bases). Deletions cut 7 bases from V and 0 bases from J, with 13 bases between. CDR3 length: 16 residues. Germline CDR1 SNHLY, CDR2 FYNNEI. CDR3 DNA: TGTGCCAGCAAGCGGGGGGCGTCCTCCTATAATTCACCCCTCCACTTT. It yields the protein CASKRGASSYNSPLHF.

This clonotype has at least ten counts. The CDR3: CASSLGNPGGEQYF. For the CDR3, the DNA is TGTGCCAGCAGCTTAGGTAACCCCGGGGGCGAGCAGTACTTC. V is TRBV7-9 and J is TRBJ2-7, with D possibly TRBD2 on 6 matching bases. V was shortened by 1 base and J by 6 bases, with 13 bases between the two germline ends. CDR1 SEHNR and CDR2 FQNEAQ come from the germline V gene (reference sequence). There are 14 residues in the CDR3.

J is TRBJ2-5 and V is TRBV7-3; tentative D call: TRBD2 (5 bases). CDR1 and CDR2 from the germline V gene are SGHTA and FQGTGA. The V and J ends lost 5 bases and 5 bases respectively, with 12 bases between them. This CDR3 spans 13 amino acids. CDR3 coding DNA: TGTGCCAGCAGCAAAGGTAGAGGGGAGACCCAGTACTTC. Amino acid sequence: CASSKGRGETQYF.

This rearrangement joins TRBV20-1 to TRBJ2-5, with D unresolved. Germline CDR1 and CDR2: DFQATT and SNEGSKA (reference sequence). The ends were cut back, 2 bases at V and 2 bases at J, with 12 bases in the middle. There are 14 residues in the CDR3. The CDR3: CSARPRQRQETQYF. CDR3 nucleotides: TGCAGTGCTAGACCTCGCCAGCGACAAGAGACCCAGTACTTC.

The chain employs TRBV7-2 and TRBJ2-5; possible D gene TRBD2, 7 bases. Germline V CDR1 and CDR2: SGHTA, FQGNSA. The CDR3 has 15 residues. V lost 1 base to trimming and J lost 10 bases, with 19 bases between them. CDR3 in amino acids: CASSLVGGGYGGQYF. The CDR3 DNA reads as TGTGCCAGCAGCTTAGTCGGCGGGGGCTACGGGGGCCAGTACTTC. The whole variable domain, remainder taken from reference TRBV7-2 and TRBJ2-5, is GAGVSQSPSNKVTEKGKDVELRCDPISGHTALYWYRQSLGQGLEFLIYFQGNSAPDKSGLPSDRFSAERTGGSVSTLTIQRTQQEDSAVYLCASSLVGGGYGGQYFGPGTRLLVL.

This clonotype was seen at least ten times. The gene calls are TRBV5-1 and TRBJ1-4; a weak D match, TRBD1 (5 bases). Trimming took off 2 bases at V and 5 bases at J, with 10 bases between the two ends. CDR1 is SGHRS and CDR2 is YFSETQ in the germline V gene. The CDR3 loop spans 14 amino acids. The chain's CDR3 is CASSFGGRNEKLFF. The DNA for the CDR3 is TGCGCCAGCAGCTTTGGGGGACGGAATGAAAAACTGTTTTTT.